The T cell receptor beta chain under discussion was sequenced for a study of cytomegalovirus exposure and HLA in healthy donors. The study ran its PCR with 60 Vbeta and 13 Jbeta primers. Clones were read by immunoSEQ multiplex PCR, and TCRdb kept only the in-frame ones, dropping some. The sample lists about 140,000 clones; approximately 60% were seen once. Germline trimming cut 10 bases from V and 1 base from J; bases unmatched to any gene: 4. The CDR3 has 13 amino acids. Per germline, CDR1 ENHRY and CDR2 SYGVKD. The specimen sequenced was PBMCs. This chain uses TRBV10-3 with TRBJ2-7; TRBD1 agrees at 10 bases. This sequence originates from a human donor in good health. The CDR3 sequence: CATGQGDSYEQYF. CDR3 sequence (DNA): TGTGCCACCGGACAGGGGGATTCCTACGAGCAGTACTTC.